The rows below give T cell receptor beta chains drawn from one sample of a study of metastatic and nonmetastatic thyroid tumors. TCRdb re-called clones via MiXCR from the PCR reads. The sample consists of fewer than 15,000 clones, around a quarter of them appearing once. The sequencing sample was made of tumor tissue. The receptor source for this set is a female donor with papillary thyroid cancer or a benign thyroid nodule (not recorded which). Some clones in this sample may be carry-over from other donors' samples. Each CDR3 is given with its conserved first and last residue. A D gene is named only where the DNA matches it firmly. Clone size is given for some rows only: seen once, a few or many times, or a class if the clone is expanded.

>TRBJ1-2|TRBD1|TRBV20-1|.
CSARKGGDRVYGYTF
TGCAGTGCTAGAAAGGGAGGGGACAGGGTCTATGGCTACACCTTC
>TRBJ1-2|.|TRBV6-1|few
CASSDRAKNYGYTF
TGTGCCAGCAGTGACAGGGCAAAAAACTATGGCTACACCTTC
>TRBJ2-5|.|TRBV12-3/TRBV12-4|medium-sized
CASSLLGETQYF
TGTGCCAGCAGTTTGCTGGGAGAGACCCAGTACTTC
>TRBJ1-6|.|TRBV2|.
CASSVGREIGSPLHF
TGTGCCAGCAGTGTGGGCAGGGAAATTGGTTCACCCCTCCACTTT
>TRBJ2-5|TRBD2|TRBV29-1|many
CSGWASGNQETQYF
TGCAGCGGATGGGCTAGCGGGAACCAAGAGACCCAGTACTTC
>TRBJ2-3|.|TRBV27|medium-sized
CASSLFLGTADTQYF
TGTGCCAGCAGTTTATTTCTCGGGACTGCAGATACGCAGTATTTT
>TRBJ2-7|TRBD2|TRBV20-1|medium-sized
CSSGLAGIDEQYF
TGCAGTTCAGGACTAGCGGGGATAGACGAGCAGTACTTC
>TRBJ2-7|.|TRBV30|few
CAWSVGRGREQYF
TGTGCCTGGAGTGTCGGTAGGGGACGCGAGCAGTACTTC
>TRBJ2-7|.|TRBV7-2|.
CASSPDSLTYEQYF
TGTGCCAGCAGCCCCGACAGCCTTACCTACGAGCAGTACTTC
>TRBJ1-5|.|TRBV11-2|medium-sized
CASSADSGSNQPQHF
TGTGCCAGCAGCGCGGACAGCGGCAGCAATCAGCCCCAGCATTTT
>TRBJ2-1|TRBD2|TRBV24-1|many
CATSPGLAGVEEQFF
TGTGCAACTTCCCCGGGACTAGCGGGAGTGGAGGAGCAGTTCTTC
>TRBJ2-7|.|TRBV2|medium-sized
CASSPRHYEQYF
TGTGCCAGCAGCCCCCGGCATTACGAGCAGTACTTC
>TRBJ2-1|.|TRBV29-1|many
CSVDWQGYYNEQFF
TGCAGCGTTGACTGGCAGGGTTACTACAATGAGCAGTTCTTC
>TRBJ1-2|.|TRBV28|many
CASSFKGDGYTF
TGTGCCAGCAGTTTTAAAGGGGATGGCTACACCTTC
>TRBJ2-1|TRBD2|TRBV4-1|.
CASRGGLAGSNEQFF
TGCGCCAGCAGGGGGGGACTAGCGGGAAGCAATGAGCAGTTCTTC
>TRBJ1-1|TRBD1|TRBV28|.
CASSFWTGGQGFF
TGTGCCAGCAGTTTCTGGACAGGGGGCCAAGGTTTCTTT
>TRBJ1-1|.|TRBV27|many
CASSSQGRRTEAFF
TGTGCCAGCAGTTCCCAGGGAAGGAGGACTGAAGCTTTCTTT
>TRBJ2-7|.|TRBV5-1|medium-sized
CASSLAPQAGYEQYF
TGCGCCAGCAGCTTGGCCCCACAGGCCGGCTACGAGCAGTACTTC
>TRBJ1-3|.|TRBV3-1|.
CASSQDSAASGNTIYF
TGTGCCAGCAGCCAAGATTCGGCGGCTTCTGGAAACACCATATATTTT
>TRBJ1-2|.|TRBV27|.
CASRPQRDLNYGYTF
TGTGCCAGCCGGCCCCAACGGGACCTTAACTATGGCTACACCTTC
>TRBJ2-5|TRBD1|TRBV5-4|many
CASSPTGAGETQYF
TGTGCCAGCAGCCCGACAGGGGCTGGAGAGACCCAGTACTTC
>TRBJ2-3|.|TRBV5-6|.
CASSSKTAVLGTDTQYF
TGTGCCAGCAGCTCAAAGACGGCAGTCCTTGGCACAGATACGCAGTATTTT
>TRBJ2-7|TRBD2|TRBV5-1|few
CASSLGAGGSNEQYF
TGCGCCAGCAGCTTGGGAGCGGGAGGATCCAACGAGCAGTACTTC
>TRBJ2-7|TRBD2|TRBV7-8|.
CASSLAAPGLAYKQYF
TGTGCCAGCAGCTTAGCCGCTCCGGGACTAGCGTACAAGCAGTACTTC
>TRBJ2-6|TRBD1|TRBV7-9|medium-sized
CASSFGTGKSSGANVLTF
TGTGCCAGCAGCTTTGGGACAGGGAAAAGCTCTGGGGCCAACGTCCTGACTTTC
>TRBJ1-5|.|TRBV19|.
CASRDRPNSNQPQHF
TGTGCCAGTAGGGACAGACCGAATAGCAATCAGCCCCAGCATTTT
>TRBJ1-2|.|TRBV3-1|.
CASIQRGGCSLLAF
TGTGCCAGCATCCAGAGGGGGGGATGTAGTCTATTAGCCTTC
>TRBJ2-7|.|TRBV11-2|.
CASSPIPRGPRAYEQYF
TGTGCCAGCAGCCCTATCCCCCGGGGTCCTCGAGCCTACGAGCAGTACTTC
>TRBJ2-2|.|TRBV5-1|once
CASSLAAGRAGELFF
TGCGCCAGCAGCTTGGCTGCGGGTCGTGCCGGGGAGCTGTTTTTT
>TRBJ1-2|.|TRBV2|.
CASSLVFGYTF
TGTGCCAGCAGCTTGGTATTTGGCTACACCTTC